These T cell receptor beta chains were read from a single sample in a study of graft-versus-host responses after intestinal transplantation. Only in-frame clones appear in the TCRdb table, and some are missing; sequencing was by immunoSEQ multiplex PCR. This sample has tens of thousands of clones, with over 85% found just once. Antigens for these TCRs are unknown. Here the sequenced sample was unstimulated CD8+ T cells sorted from spleen or lymph node cells, taken before intestinal transplant. The source of these receptors is a human donor who received an intestinal transplant. Each CDR3 is given with its conserved first and last residue. D genes are given only for firm matches. Size is omitted from some rows. Given values are once, few, many or a class for expanded clones.

V: TRBV6-5; D: TRBD1; size: NA; J: TRBJ2-1; CDR3: CASRRTGNYNEQFF; DNA: TGTGCCAGCAGGCGGACAGGGAACTACAATGAGCAGTTCTTC
V: TRBV9; D: NA; size: NA; J: TRBJ1-1; CDR3: CASSVERGTEAFF; DNA: TGTGCCAGCAGCGTAGAGCGGGGCACTGAAGCTTTCTTT
V: TRBV4-1; D: NA; size: NA; J: TRBJ2-7; CDR3: CASSQDVRTTYEQYF; DNA: TGCGCCAGCAGCCAAGATGTCAGGACCACCTACGAGCAGTACTTC
V: TRBV10-3; D: NA; size: NA; J: TRBJ1-1; CDR3: CAITGTMNTEAFF; DNA: TGTGCCATCACAGGCACGATGAACACTGAAGCTTTCTTT
V: TRBV5-5; D: TRBD1; size: NA; J: TRBJ2-1; CDR3: CASSPRDRGIYNEQFF; DNA: TGTGCCAGCAGCCCAAGGGACAGGGGAATCTACAATGAGCAGTTCTTC
V: TRBV19; D: TRBD1; size: NA; J: TRBJ1-4; CDR3: CASSILAGGSNEKLFF; DNA: TGTGCCAGTAGTATATTGGCAGGGGGATCGAATGAAAAACTGTTTTTT
V: TRBV6-1; D: NA; size: NA; J: TRBJ1-5; CDR3: CASSDGYSGQPQHF; DNA: TGTGCCAGCAGTGACGGGTATTCGGGTCAGCCCCAGCATTTT
V: TRBV13; D: TRBD1; size: NA; J: TRBJ2-1; CDR3: CASSLFYRGFYNEQFF; DNA: TGTGCCAGCAGCTTATTTTACAGGGGGTTCTACAATGAGCAGTTCTTC
V: TRBV27; D: TRBD2; size: NA; J: TRBJ2-7; CDR3: CASSLSTSGTYEQYF; DNA: TGTGCCAGCAGTTTATCGACTAGCGGGACGTACGAGCAGTACTTC
V: TRBV27; D: NA; size: NA; J: TRBJ2-3; CDR3: CASSPYASATDTQYF; DNA: TGTGCCAGCAGTCCCTACGCTTCCGCCACAGATACGCAGTATTTT
V: TRBV9; D: NA; size: NA; J: TRBJ1-5; CDR3: CASSVDGQPNQPQHF; DNA: TGTGCCAGCAGCGTTGATGGACAGCCCAATCAGCCCCAGCATTTT
V: TRBV18; D: NA; size: NA; J: TRBJ1-2; CDR3: CASSPLHPIWGPHGYTF; DNA: TGTGCCAGCTCACCTCTTCATCCAATCTGGGGGCCTCATGGCTACACCTTC
V: TRBV9; D: TRBD2; size: NA; J: TRBJ2-1; CDR3: CASSVVSGGNEQFF; DNA: TGTGCCAGCAGCGTAGTGTCGGGAGGAAATGAGCAGTTCTTC
V: TRBV2; D: NA; size: NA; J: TRBJ2-5; CDR3: CANNLEGETQYF; DNA: TGTGCCAACAATTTAGAGGGGGAGACCCAGTACTTC
V: TRBV7-8; D: NA; size: few; J: TRBJ2-3; CDR3: CASSPTDSPQYF; DNA: TGTGCCAGCAGCCCAACGGACAGCCCGCAGTATTTT
V: TRBV19; D: NA; size: NA; J: TRBJ1-1; CDR3: CASTLAGGGTEAFF; DNA: TGTGCCAGTACTTTGGCGGGGGGTGGCACTGAAGCTTTCTTT
V: TRBV27; D: TRBD1; size: NA; J: TRBJ1-2; CDR3: CASSRETGRGYTF; DNA: TGTGCCAGCAGTAGGGAGACAGGGAGAGGCTACACCTTC
V: TRBV19; D: TRBD2; size: NA; J: TRBJ2-3; CDR3: CASSVTSGRESTDTQYF; DNA: TGTGCCAGTAGTGTGACTAGCGGGAGGGAGAGCACAGATACGCAGTATTTT
V: TRBV6-5; D: TRBD2; size: NA; J: TRBJ2-3; CDR3: CASGVGGEDTQYF; DNA: TGTGCCAGCGGGGTCGGGGGGGAAGATACGCAGTATTTT
V: TRBV2; D: NA; size: NA; J: TRBJ1-1; CDR3: CASRRIMNTEAFF; DNA: TGTGCCAGCAGACGGATTATGAACACTGAAGCTTTCTTT
V: TRBV5-1; D: TRBD1; size: NA; J: TRBJ2-2; CDR3: CASSFDRGNTGELFF; DNA: TGCGCCAGCAGCTTTGACAGGGGGAACACCGGGGAGCTGTTTTTT
V: TRBV2; D: NA; size: NA; J: TRBJ2-7; CDR3: CASTFTTNYYEQYF; DNA: TGTGCCAGCACCTTTACGACAAATTACTACGAGCAGTACTTC
V: TRBV11-3; D: NA; size: once; J: TRBJ1-1; CDR3: CASSLGVNTEAFF; DNA: TGTGCCAGCAGCTTGGGGGTGAACACTGAAGCTTTCTTT
V: TRBV29-1; D: NA; size: once; J: TRBJ1-1; CDR3: CSVEVLNTEAFF; DNA: TGCAGCGTTGAAGTCCTGAACACTGAAGCTTTCTTT
V: TRBV6-5; D: NA; size: NA; J: TRBJ2-1; CDR3: CASRHDSSYYNEQFF; DNA: TGTGCCAGCAGGCATGATTCTTCCTACTACAACGAGCAGTTCTTC
V: TRBV18; D: TRBD2; size: NA; J: TRBJ2-7; CDR3: CASSPPEGTSGRPPYEQYF; DNA: TGTGCCAGCTCACCACCGGAAGGGACTAGCGGGAGGCCCCCCTACGAGCAGTACTTC
V: TRBV7-9; D: NA; size: NA; J: TRBJ2-1; CDR3: CASSSPPGDFEYNEQFF; DNA: TGTGCCAGCAGCTCACCCCCAGGGGATTTTGAGTACAATGAGCAGTTCTTC
V: TRBV9; D: NA; size: NA; J: TRBJ1-1; CDR3: CASSVSPQGGGEAFF; DNA: TGTGCCAGCAGCGTATCCCCCCAGGGTGGGGGTGAAGCCTTCTTT
V: TRBV5-1; D: TRBD2; size: NA; J: TRBJ2-3; CDR3: CASSLVVVRFSGSLDTQYF; DNA: TGCGCCAGCAGCTTGGTGGTGGTTCGTTTCAGCGGGAGTTTGGATACGCAGTATTTT
V: TRBV27; D: NA; size: NA; J: TRBJ2-7; CDR3: CASSLSRVGYEQYF; DNA: TGTGCCAGCAGTTTAAGCAGGGTGGGGTACGAACAGTACTTC
V: TRBV21-1; D: NA; size: NA; J: TRBJ2-2; CDR3: CASSPRTDRGLTGELFF; DNA: TGTGCCAGCAGCCCACGTACCGACAGGGGGCTCACCGGGGAGCTGTTTTTT
V: TRBV5-1; D: TRBD2; size: NA; J: TRBJ2-7; CDR3: CASSPEGGLAGLAYEQYF; DNA: TGCGCCAGCAGCCCGGAGGGGGGACTAGCGGGACTGGCCTACGAGCAGTACTTC
V: TRBV27; D: TRBD2; size: NA; J: TRBJ2-7; CDR3: CASSLTGLAGEPYF; DNA: TGTGCCAGCAGTTTAACCGGACTAGCGGGAGAGCCCTACTTC
V: TRBV15; D: NA; size: once; J: TRBJ2-1; CDR3: CATSKRVGLVEQFF; DNA: TGTGCCACCAGCAAACGGGTAGGGTTAGTCGAGCAGTTCTTC
V: TRBV7-8; D: TRBD2; size: NA; J: TRBJ2-7; CDR3: CASSLPTSGRSNYEQYF; DNA: TGTGCCAGCAGCTTACCTACTAGCGGGAGGTCTAACTACGAGCAGTACTTC
V: TRBV13; D: NA; size: NA; J: TRBJ1-1; CDR3: CASSLGAILQWDTEAFF; DNA: TGTGCCAGCAGCTTGGGGGCTATCCTTCAGTGGGACACTGAAGCTTTCTTT
V: TRBV4-2; D: NA; size: NA; J: TRBJ1-5; CDR3: CASSQESPEYSNQPQHF; DNA: TGTGCCAGCAGCCAAGAAAGTCCGGAATATAGCAATCAGCCCCAGCATTTT
V: TRBV7-8; D: NA; size: NA; J: TRBJ2-1; CDR3: CVSSFGSPPRRDGSNEQFF; DNA: TGTGTCAGCAGCTTTGGGTCCCCCCCACGCCGGGACGGAAGCAATGAGCAGTTCTTC
V: TRBV27; D: NA; size: NA; J: TRBJ1-6; CDR3: CASSLTDNSPLHF; DNA: TGTGCCAGCAGTCTAACCGATAATTCACCCCTCCACTTT
V: TRBV5-6; D: TRBD1; size: NA; J: TRBJ2-3; CDR3: CASSSSGQGADTQYF; DNA: TGTGCCAGCAGCTCCTCAGGACAGGGGGCAGATACGCAGTATTTT
V: TRBV7-8; D: NA; size: NA; J: TRBJ2-3; CDR3: CASSLTVRVDTQYF; DNA: TGTGCCAGCAGCTTAACAGTGAGGGTGGATACGCAGTATTTT
V: TRBV11-2; D: NA; size: NA; J: TRBJ1-6; CDR3: CASSSGHYNSPLHF; DNA: TGTGCCAGCAGCTCCGGACACTATAATTCACCCCTCCACTTT
V: TRBV28; D: NA; size: once; J: TRBJ2-5; CDR3: CASSLSGGWFEETQYF; DNA: TGTGCCAGCAGTTTATCTGGGGGGTGGTTCGAAGAGACCCAGTACTTC
V: TRBV23-1; D: NA; size: NA; J: TRBJ2-7; CDR3: CASSLKVSTGHYERYF; DNA: TGCGCCAGCAGTCTAAAAGTCAGTACAGGACACTACGAGCGGTACTTC
V: TRBV11-2; D: NA; size: NA; J: TRBJ2-7; CDR3: CASSLEPHYEQYF; DNA: TGTGCCAGCAGCTTAGAGCCACACTACGAGCAGTACTTC
V: TRBV2; D: TRBD1; size: NA; J: TRBJ2-7; CDR3: CASSEYGTGGYEQYF; DNA: TGTGCCAGCAGTGAATATGGGACAGGGGGCTACGAGCAGTACTTC
V: TRBV28; D: NA; size: NA; J: TRBJ2-5; CDR3: CASSPALRPDQETQYF; DNA: TGTGCCAGCAGTCCCGCGTTAAGACCCGATCAAGAGACCCAGTACTTC
V: TRBV5-1; D: NA; size: NA; J: TRBJ2-2; CDR3: CASSLDRNTGELFF; DNA: TGCGCCAGCAGCTTGGATCGGAACACCGGGGAGCTGTTTTTT
V: TRBV27; D: NA; size: NA; J: TRBJ1-1; CDR3: CASSLSPVGTEAFF; DNA: TGTGCCAGCAGTTTATCCCCGGTGGGCACTGAAGCTTTCTTT
V: TRBV5-8; D: NA; size: few; J: TRBJ1-2; CDR3: CASGDGYTF; DNA: TGTGCCAGCGGTGATGGCTACACCTTC
V: TRBV1; D: NA; size: NA; J: TRBJ2-7; CDR3: CTSSHSTGLTYEQYF; DNA: TGCACCAGCAGCCACTCGACGGGACTAACCTACGAGCAGTACTTC
V: TRBV27; D: TRBD2; size: NA; J: TRBJ2-1; CDR3: CASSLRASGRGDSYNEQFF; DNA: TGTGCCAGCAGTTTAAGGGCTAGCGGGAGGGGAGACTCCTACAATGAGCAGTTCTTC
V: TRBV4-1; D: NA; size: NA; J: TRBJ1-5; CDR3: CASSHPTGGLAQPQHF; DNA: TGCGCCAGCAGCCATCCCACCGGGGGTCTGGCTCAGCCCCAGCATTTT
V: TRBV5-1; D: NA; size: NA; J: TRBJ2-3; CDR3: CASSFADTQYF; DNA: TGCGCCAGCAGCTTTGCAGATACGCAGTATTTT
V: TRBV9; D: TRBD1; size: NA; J: TRBJ1-1; CDR3: CASSVSGQGAEAFF; DNA: TGTGCCAGCAGCGTTTCCGGACAGGGAGCTGAAGCTTTCTTT
V: TRBV7-8; D: NA; size: NA; J: TRBJ2-1; CDR3: CASSNRRGPGNEQFF; DNA: TGTGCCAGCAGCAACCGTCGGGGGCCGGGCAATGAGCAGTTCTTC
V: TRBV4-1; D: NA; size: NA; J: TRBJ1-5; CDR3: CASSQEDRFNQPQHF; DNA: TGCGCCAGCAGCCAAGAGGACAGATTCAATCAGCCCCAGCATTTT
V: TRBV4-1; D: TRBD1; size: NA; J: TRBJ1-4; CDR3: CASSQEGGTGGEGNEKLFF; DNA: TGCGCCAGCAGCCAAGAGGGGGGGACAGGGGGTGAAGGGAATGAAAAACTGTTTTTT
V: TRBV5-1; D: NA; size: NA; J: TRBJ2-7; CDR3: CASSPQVPFENEQYF; DNA: TGCGCCAGCAGCCCGCAGGTGCCTTTCGAAAACGAGCAGTACTTC